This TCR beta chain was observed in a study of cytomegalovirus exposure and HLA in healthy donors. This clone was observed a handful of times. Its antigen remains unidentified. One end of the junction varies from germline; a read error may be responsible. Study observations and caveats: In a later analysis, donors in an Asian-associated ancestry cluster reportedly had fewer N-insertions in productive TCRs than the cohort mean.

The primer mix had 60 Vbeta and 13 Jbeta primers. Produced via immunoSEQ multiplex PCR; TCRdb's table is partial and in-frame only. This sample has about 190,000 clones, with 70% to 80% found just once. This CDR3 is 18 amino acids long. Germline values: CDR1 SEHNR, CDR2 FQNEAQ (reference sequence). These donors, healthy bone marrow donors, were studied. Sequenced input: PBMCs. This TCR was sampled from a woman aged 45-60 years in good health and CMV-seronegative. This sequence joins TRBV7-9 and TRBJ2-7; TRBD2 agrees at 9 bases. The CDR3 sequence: CSSSIGTAGTSLSYEQYF. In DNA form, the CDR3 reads TGTTCCAGCAGCATCGGGACCGCCGGGACTAGCCTCTCCTACGAGCAGTACTTC.